This TCR beta chain was documented in a study of cytomegalovirus exposure and HLA in healthy donors. Study conclusions and caveats: Among the CMV-associated chains, a few were confirmed in vitro as specific for CMV antigens.

Turning to this clone: Antigen unknown.

60 Vbeta and 13 Jbeta primers were used in PCR. Original handling: Later work found 80 million to 85 million unique TCR beta chains, with 9.5 million to 14 million shared. Measured with immunoSEQ multiplex PCR; TCRdb has only the in-frame clones, and not every one. From that table come the V and J calls and clone size; the DNA was used to work out D and trimming. The sample holds about 98,000 clones, 75% to 85% seen once. While unrecorded immune exposures were likely, the donors were nominally healthy when sampled. The CDR3 is made up of 13 amino acids. Trimming took off 3 bases at V and 8 bases at J, with 10 bases between the two ends. Germline CDR1 MRHNA, CDR2 SNTAGT.

Sequenced input: PBMCs. The TCR sequence derives from a man aged 18 to 29 in good health and CMV-seropositive. V is TRBV6-4 and J is TRBJ1-4; D is possibly TRBD1 (5 bases). This chain's CDR3 is CASSEGRGEKLFF. The CDR3 bases are TGTGCCAGCAGTGAGGGACGGGGGGAAAAACTGTTTTTT.